This T cell receptor (beta chain) appears in the sequencing data of a study of T and B cells in COVID-19 patients. Study at large: Blood was sampled from COVID-19 patients who were either actively infected or recovered. Recovered patients mostly had mild to moderate COVID-19 managed as outpatients. At median age 34 years, recovered patients were younger than active-infection patients at about 72. Regarding the study as a whole: Clonality of TRB repertoires was high in active COVID-19; recovery brought above-healthy diversity and richness.

TRB rearrangements were amplified by multiplex PCR with BIOMED2 TRB-A/B primers. MiXCR, applied by TCRdb to the multiplex PCR reads, yields one record per CDR3 protein. The sample shows roughly 25,000 distinct CDR3 sequences, about 31% of them seen only once. Each TRB amplification used about 250-550 ng of genomic DNA from blood. The CDR3 totals 14 residues. V lost 2 bases and J lost 5, with 7 bases in between. This clonotype showed up many times. Its matching antigen is unknown. Sample: blood. The TCR comes from a human donor who had recovered from COVID-19. The genes are TRBV12-3 or TRBV12-4 and TRBJ1-6; D gene ambiguous. For the CDR3, the DNA is TGTGCCAGCAGTTTACGACATAATAATTCACCCCTCCACTTT. Residues: CASSLRHNNSPLHF.